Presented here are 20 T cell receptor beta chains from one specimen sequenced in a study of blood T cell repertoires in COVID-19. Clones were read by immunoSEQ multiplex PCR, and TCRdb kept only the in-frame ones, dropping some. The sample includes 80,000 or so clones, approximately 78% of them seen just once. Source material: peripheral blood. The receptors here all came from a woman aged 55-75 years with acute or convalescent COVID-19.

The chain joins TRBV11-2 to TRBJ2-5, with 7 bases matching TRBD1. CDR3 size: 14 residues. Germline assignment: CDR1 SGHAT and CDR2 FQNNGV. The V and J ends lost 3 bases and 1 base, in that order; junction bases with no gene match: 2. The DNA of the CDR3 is TGTGCCAGCAGCTTTAACAGGGGCCAAGAGACCCAGTACTTC. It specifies CASSFNRGQETQYF.

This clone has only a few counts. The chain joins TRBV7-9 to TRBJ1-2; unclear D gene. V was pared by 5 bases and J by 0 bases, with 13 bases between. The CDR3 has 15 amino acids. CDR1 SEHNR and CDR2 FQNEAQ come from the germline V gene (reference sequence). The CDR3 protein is CASSPWLQTNYGYTF. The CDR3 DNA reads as TGTGCCAGCAGCCCCTGGTTACAGACTAACTATGGCTACACCTTC.

The CDR3: CSVVSRGRSYEQYF. DNA of the CDR3: TGCAGCGTTGTTTCCAGGGGAAGGTCCTACGAGCAGTACTTC. J is TRBJ2-7 and V is TRBV29-1; D might be TRBD1 (6 bases). The CDR3 spans 14 residues. The V gene lost 4 bases and the J gene lost 1 base, with 14 bases spanning the gap. Germline V gene lookup returns CDR1 SQVTM and CDR2 ANQGSEA.

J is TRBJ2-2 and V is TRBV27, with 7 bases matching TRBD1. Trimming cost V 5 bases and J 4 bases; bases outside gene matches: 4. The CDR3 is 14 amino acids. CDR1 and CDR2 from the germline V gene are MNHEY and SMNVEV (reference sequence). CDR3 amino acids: CASSATGTTGELFF. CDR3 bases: TGTGCCAGCAGTGCGACAGGGACCACCGGGGAGCTGTTTTTT.

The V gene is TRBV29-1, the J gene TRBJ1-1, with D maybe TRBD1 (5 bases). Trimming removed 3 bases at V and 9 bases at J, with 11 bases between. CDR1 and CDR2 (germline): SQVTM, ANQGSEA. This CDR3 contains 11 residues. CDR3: CSVDGGVKAFF. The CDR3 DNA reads TGCAGCGTTGATGGAGGGGTGAAAGCTTTCTTT.

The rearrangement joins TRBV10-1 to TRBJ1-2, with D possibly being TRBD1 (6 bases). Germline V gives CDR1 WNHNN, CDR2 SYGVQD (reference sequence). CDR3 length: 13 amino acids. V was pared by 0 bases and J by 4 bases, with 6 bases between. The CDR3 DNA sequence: TGCGCCAGCAGTGAGTCAGGGGGCTATGGCTACACCTTC. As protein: CASSESGGYGYTF.

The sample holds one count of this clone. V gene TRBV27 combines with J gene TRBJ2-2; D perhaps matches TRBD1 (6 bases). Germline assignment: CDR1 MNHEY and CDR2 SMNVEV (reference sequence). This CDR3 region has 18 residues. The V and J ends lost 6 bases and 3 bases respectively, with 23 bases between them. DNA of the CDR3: TGTGCCAGCAGATGGACACAGGGACGGACGGCTCACACCGGGGAGCTGTTTTTT. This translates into CASRWTQGRTAHTGELFF.

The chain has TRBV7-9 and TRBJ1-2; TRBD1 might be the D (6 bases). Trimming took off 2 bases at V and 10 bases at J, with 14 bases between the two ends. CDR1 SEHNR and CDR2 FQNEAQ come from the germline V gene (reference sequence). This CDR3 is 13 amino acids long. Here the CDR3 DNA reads TGTGCCAGCAGCTTACTTCCGGGACAACTCTACACCTTC. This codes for CASSLLPGQLYTF.

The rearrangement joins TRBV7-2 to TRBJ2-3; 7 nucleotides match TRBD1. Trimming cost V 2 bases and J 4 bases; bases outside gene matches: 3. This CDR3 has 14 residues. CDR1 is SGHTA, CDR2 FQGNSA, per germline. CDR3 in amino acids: CASSLKGAPDTQYF. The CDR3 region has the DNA TGTGCCAGCAGCTTAAAGGGGGCTCCAGATACGCAGTATTTT.

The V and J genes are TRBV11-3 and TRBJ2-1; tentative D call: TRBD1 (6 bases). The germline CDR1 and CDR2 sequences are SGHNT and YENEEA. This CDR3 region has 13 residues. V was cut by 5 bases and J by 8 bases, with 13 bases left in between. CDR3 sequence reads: CASSQADRHEQFF. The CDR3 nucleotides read TGTGCCAGCAGCCAAGCTGACAGGCATGAGCAGTTCTTC.

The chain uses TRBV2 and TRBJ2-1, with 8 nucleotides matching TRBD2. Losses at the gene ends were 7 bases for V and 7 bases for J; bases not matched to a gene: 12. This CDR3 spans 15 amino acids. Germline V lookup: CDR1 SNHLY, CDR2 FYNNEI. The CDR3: CASTPTGTSANEQFF. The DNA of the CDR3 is TGTGCCAGCACCCCTACCGGGACTAGTGCGAATGAGCAGTTCTTC.

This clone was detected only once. The CDR3 here is CAWTLEAFF. The CDR3 bases are TGTGCCTGGACACTCGAAGCTTTCTTT. V gene TRBV30 combines with J gene TRBJ1-1; D is unresolved. CDR1 GTSNPN and CDR2 SVGIG come from the germline V gene (reference sequence). This CDR3 spans 9 amino acids. Trimming left V 4 bases short and J 8 bases short, with 5 bases between.

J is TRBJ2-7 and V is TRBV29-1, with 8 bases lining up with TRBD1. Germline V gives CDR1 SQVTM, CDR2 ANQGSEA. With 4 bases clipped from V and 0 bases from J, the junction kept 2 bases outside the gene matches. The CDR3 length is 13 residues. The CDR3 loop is CSVADRDSYEQYF. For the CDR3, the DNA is TGCAGCGTTGCGGACAGGGACTCCTACGAGCAGTACTTC.

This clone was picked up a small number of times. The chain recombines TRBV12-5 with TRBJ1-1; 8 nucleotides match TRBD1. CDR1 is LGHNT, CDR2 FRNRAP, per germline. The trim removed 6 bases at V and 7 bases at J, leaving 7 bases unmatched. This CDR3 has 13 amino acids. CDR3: CASGPDRVVEAFF. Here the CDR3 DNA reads TGTGCTAGTGGCCCGGACAGGGTGGTTGAAGCTTTCTTT.

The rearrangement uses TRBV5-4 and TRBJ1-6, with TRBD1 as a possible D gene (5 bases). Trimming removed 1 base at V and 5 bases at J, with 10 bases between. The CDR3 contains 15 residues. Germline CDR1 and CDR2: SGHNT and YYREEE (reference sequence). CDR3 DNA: TGTGCCAGCAGCTTGAGGAGGGGTGATAATTCACCCCTCCACTTT. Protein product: CASSLRRGDNSPLHF.

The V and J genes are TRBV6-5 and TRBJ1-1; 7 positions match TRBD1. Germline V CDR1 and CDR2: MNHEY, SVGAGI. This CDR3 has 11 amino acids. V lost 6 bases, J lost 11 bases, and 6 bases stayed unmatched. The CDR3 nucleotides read TGTGCCAGCAGGCGAGACAGGGACGCTTTCTTT. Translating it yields CASRRDRDAFF.

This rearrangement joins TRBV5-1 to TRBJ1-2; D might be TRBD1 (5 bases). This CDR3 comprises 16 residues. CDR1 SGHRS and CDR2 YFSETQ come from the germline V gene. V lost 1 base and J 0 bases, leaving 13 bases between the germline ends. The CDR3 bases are TGCGCCAGCAGCTTGTTGGCGGGGCCGGCTAACTATGGCTACACCTTC. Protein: CASSLLAGPANYGYTF.

Here the CDR3 DNA reads TGTGCCAGCAGCTTAGGCATTGGCCAGAATGAAAAACTGTTTTTT. This gives the protein CASSLGIGQNEKLFF. The V gene is TRBV7-9, the J gene TRBJ1-4; D gene ambiguous. Germline CDR1 is SEHNR and CDR2 is FQNEAQ (reference sequence). This CDR3 region has 15 residues. The V and J ends lost 1 base and 5 bases respectively, with 11 bases between them.

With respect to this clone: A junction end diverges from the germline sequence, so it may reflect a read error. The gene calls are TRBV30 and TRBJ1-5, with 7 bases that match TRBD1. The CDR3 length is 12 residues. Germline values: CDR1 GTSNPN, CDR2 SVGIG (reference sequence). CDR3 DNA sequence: TGTGCCTGGAGTGTCGGACAGGCGTCTAGGTATTTT. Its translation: CAWSVGQASRYF.

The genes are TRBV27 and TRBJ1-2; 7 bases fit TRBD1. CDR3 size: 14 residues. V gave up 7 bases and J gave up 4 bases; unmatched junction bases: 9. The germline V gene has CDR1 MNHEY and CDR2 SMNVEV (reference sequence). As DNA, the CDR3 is TGTGCCAGCACTCCCCGGGCAGGGGGCTATGGCTACACCTTC. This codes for CASTPRAGGYGYTF.